Listed below are T cell receptor beta chains from one sample, sequenced in a study of T-cell reconstitution after alpha-beta-depleted transplantation in children. MiXCR was run by TCRdb on the PCR reads, yielding one entry per CDR3 protein. The data contain some 830,000 distinct CDR3 sequences, roughly 16% of them singletons. The input for sequencing was PBMCs, mostly from graft donor cells, taken 360 days after TCRalphabeta/CD19-depleted stem cell transplant. Receptors originate from a male patient under 18 who had a stem cell transplant for acute lymphoblastic leukemia, so the T cells may come from the graft donor. Both conserved end residues are part of each CDR3. D genes are given only for firm matches. Only some rows state a clone size, as once, few, many or a class for expanded clones.

cdr3_aa cdr3_nt j_call v_call clone_size d_call
CSADREYSYNEQFF TGCAGCGCCGACAGGGAATACTCCTACAATGAGCAGTTCTTC TRBJ2-1 TRBV29-1 . TRBD1
CASSLAASGIYEQYF TGCGCCAGCAGCTTGGCCGCTAGCGGGATTTACGAGCAGTACTTC TRBJ2-7 TRBV5-1 few TRBD2
CASSFRLAGPISYNEQFF TGTGCCAGCAGCTTCCGGCTAGCGGGACCCATCTCCTACAATGAGCAGTTCTTC TRBJ2-1 TRBV11-1 . TRBD2
CASSPTSGRSYNEQFF TGTGCCAGCAGCCCGACTAGCGGGAGGTCCTACAATGAGCAGTTCTTC TRBJ2-1 TRBV7-9 . TRBD2
CASRMRDDEQYF TGCGCCAGCAGAATGAGGGATGACGAGCAGTACTTC TRBJ2-7 TRBV5-1 . .
CSVVPVLAYEQYF TGCAGCGTTGTGCCGGTTCTGGCCTACGAGCAGTACTTC TRBJ2-7 TRBV29-1 few .
CASSDEPIYEQYF TGTGCCAGCAGTGATGAACCTATCTACGAGCAGTACTTC TRBJ2-7 TRBV25-1 few .
CASSLGPQSSYNEQFF TGTGCCAGCAGTCTGGGGCCTCAAAGCTCCTACAATGAGCAGTTCTTC TRBJ2-1 TRBV5-6 . .
CSARELAGEGVYNEQFF TGCAGTGCTAGAGAATTAGCGGGAGAGGGGGTATACAATGAGCAGTTCTTC TRBJ2-1 TRBV20-1 few TRBD2
CSATGGSPNQPQHF TGCAGTGCTACAGGGGGATCCCCAAATCAGCCCCAGCATTTT TRBJ1-5 TRBV20-1 . TRBD1
CASSPQTGGEYNEQFF TGTGCCAGCTCACCGCAGACAGGGGGCGAATACAATGAGCAGTTCTTC TRBJ2-1 TRBV18 few TRBD1
CASSLLTGGEQFF TGCGCCAGCAGCCTGCTAACGGGGGGAGAGCAGTTCTTC TRBJ2-1 TRBV5-1 . TRBD2
CAGSLRVVQGTEAFF TGCGCCGGCAGCTTGAGGGTTGTACAGGGGACTGAAGCTTTCTTT TRBJ1-1 TRBV5-1 . TRBD1
CASSFVGGKETQYF TGTGCCAGCAGTTTCGTCGGGGGGAAAGAGACCCAGTACTTC TRBJ2-5 TRBV12-3/TRBV12-4 . TRBD2
CASSFLGLADTNTGELFF TGTGCCAGCAGCTTTCTGGGACTAGCGGATACGAACACCGGGGAGCTGTTTTTT TRBJ2-2 TRBV11-2 few TRBD2
CASSNPSTANYGYTF TGTGCCAGTAGTAACCCGTCTACGGCGAACTATGGCTACACCTTC TRBJ1-2 TRBV19 . .
CASSLIPLTGASYEQYF TGTGCCAGCAGCCTTATTCCCCTGACTGGGGCCTCCTACGAGCAGTACTTC TRBJ2-7 TRBV7-9 . .
CAISPTLTIFYEQYF TGTGCCATCAGCCCGACCTTGACAATTTTCTACGAGCAGTACTTC TRBJ2-7 TRBV10-3 many .
CASSSGLAGATDTQYF TGTGCCAGCAGCTCCGGACTAGCGGGAGCTACAGATACGCAGTATTTT TRBJ2-3 TRBV7-9 . TRBD2
CASSLFGGRGETQYF TGTGCCAGCAGTTTATTTGGAGGACGGGGAGAGACCCAGTACTTC TRBJ2-5 TRBV12-3/TRBV12-4 many .
CASSLGALAGVGQFF TGCGCCAGCAGCTTGGGGGCCCTAGCGGGAGTTGGGCAGTTCTTC TRBJ2-1 TRBV5-1 many TRBD2
CSASRGQGSSGNTIHF TGCAGTGCTAGTAGGGGACAGGGCTCCTCTGGAAACACCATACATTTT TRBJ1-3 TRBV20-1 . TRBD1
CASRVEEQYF TGTGCCAGCAGGGTGGAGGAGCAGTACTTC TRBJ2-7 TRBV2 . .